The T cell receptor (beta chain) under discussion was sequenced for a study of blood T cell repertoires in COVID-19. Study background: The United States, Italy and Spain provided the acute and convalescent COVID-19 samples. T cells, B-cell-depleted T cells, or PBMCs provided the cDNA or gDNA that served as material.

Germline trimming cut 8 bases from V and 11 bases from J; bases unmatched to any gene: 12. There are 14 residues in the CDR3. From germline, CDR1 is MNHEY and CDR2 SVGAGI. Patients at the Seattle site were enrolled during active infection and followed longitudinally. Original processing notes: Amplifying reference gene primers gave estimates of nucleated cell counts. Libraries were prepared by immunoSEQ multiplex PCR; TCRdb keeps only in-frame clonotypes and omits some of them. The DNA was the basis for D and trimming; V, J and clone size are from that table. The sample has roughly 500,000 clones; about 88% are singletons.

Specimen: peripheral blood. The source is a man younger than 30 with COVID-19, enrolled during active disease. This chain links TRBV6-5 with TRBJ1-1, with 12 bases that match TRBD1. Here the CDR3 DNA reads TGTGCCAGCTCGGAGAGGGACAGGGGGCGTCGGGCTTTCTTT. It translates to CASSERDRGRRAFF.